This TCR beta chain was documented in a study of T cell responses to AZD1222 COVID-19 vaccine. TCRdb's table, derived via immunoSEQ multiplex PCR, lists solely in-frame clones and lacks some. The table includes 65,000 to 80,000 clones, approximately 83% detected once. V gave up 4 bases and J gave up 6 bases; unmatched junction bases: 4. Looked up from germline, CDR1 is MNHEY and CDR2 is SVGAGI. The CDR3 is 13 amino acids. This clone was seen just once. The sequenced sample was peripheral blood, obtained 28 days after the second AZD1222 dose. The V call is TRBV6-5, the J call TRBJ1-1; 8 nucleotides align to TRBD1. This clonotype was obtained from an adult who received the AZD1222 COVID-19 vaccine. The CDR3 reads CASSSGGWAEAFF. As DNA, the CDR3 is TGTGCCAGCAGTTCAGGGGGCTGGGCTGAAGCTTTCTTT.